This T cell receptor beta chain was documented in a study of blood T cell repertoires in COVID-19. In the study overall: Sites across the United States, Italy and Spain contributed samples from acute and convalescent COVID-19. The analysed material was cDNA or gDNA that came from T cells, B-cell-depleted T cells, or PBMCs.

Sequencing was performed with immunoSEQ multiplex PCR; in TCRdb, only in-frame clones are kept and a portion is missing. In the table there are about 120,000 clones, more than 75% of which are singletons. This CDR3 spans 14 amino acids. CDR1 is ENHRY, CDR2 SYGVKD, per germline. The ends lost 10 bases at V and 6 bases at J; junction bases unmatched: 12. The material sequenced was peripheral blood. The chain couples TRBV10-3 to TRBJ2-3; 8 nucleotides align to TRBD1. The source of this sequence is a middle-aged man with acute or convalescent COVID-19. DNA of the CDR3: TGTGCCACCGAAACGGACAGGGCGGTGGATACGCAGTATTTT. Translated, it gives CATETDRAVDTQYF.